This entry lists 30 T cell receptor beta chains sequenced from one sample in a study of post-analysis software for immune sequencing data. cDNA libraries of TCR beta carried unique molecular identifiers. Each CDR3 protein is one row after TCRdb ran MiXCR on the PCR reads. The sample lists fewer than 600,000 distinct CDR3 sequences, under 55% occurring once. Study findings and constraints: Patients had higher frequencies than controls of a handful of TRBV segments, including TRBV5-6, TRBV5-1 and TRBV20-1.

What these receptors recognize is not known. What was sequenced was blood. The receptor source for this set is a girl aged 10 to 17 with multiple sclerosis.

The V and J genes are TRBV7-8 and TRBJ2-1, with unresolved D. V was pared by 4 bases and J by 0 bases, with 13 bases between. The germline gives CDR1 SGHVS, CDR2 FQNEAQ. The CDR3 is made up of 16 amino acids. CDR3 residues: CASSSRPTSSYNEQFF. The CDR3 DNA reads as TGTGCCAGCAGCTCGCGACCGACCAGCTCCTACAATGAGCAGTTCTTC.

This clonotype turned up a few times. This chain connects TRBV7-9 to TRBJ2-3, with 7 bases identical to TRBD1. CDR1 is SEHNR, CDR2 FQNEAQ, per germline (reference sequence). The CDR3 is 17 amino acids. The V gene end was trimmed by 5 bases and the J gene end by 0 bases; junction bases not matched to a gene: 11. The chain's CDR3 is CASSQKGQHISTDTQYF. DNA for the CDR3: TGTGCCAGCAGCCAAAAGGGACAGCACATAAGCACAGATACGCAGTATTTT.

In nucleotides, the CDR3 is TGTGCCACCAGTGATCCCCCAAAGGCTAGCACGTACAATGAGCAGTTCTTC. It codes for CATSDPPKASTYNEQFF. The chain is built from TRBV24-1 and TRBJ2-1, with D maybe TRBD2 (5 bases). V lost 3 bases and J 4 bases, leaving 18 bases between the germline ends. Germline V lookup: CDR1 KGHDR, CDR2 SFDVKD. CDR3 size: 17 residues.

CDR3 sequence (DNA): TGCGCCAGCAGCCAATCTTGGCATCAAGAGACCCAGTACTTC. It is translated as CASSQSWHQETQYF. The chain joins TRBV4-1 to TRBJ2-5, with unresolved D. CDR3 length: 14 amino acids. The V end lost 2 bases, the J end lost 2 bases, and 9 bases lay between the germline ends. Germline assignment: CDR1 MGHRA and CDR2 YSYEKL.

The chain is built from TRBV27 and TRBJ1-1; 9 bases line up with TRBD1. The CDR3 is made up of 17 amino acids. With V trimmed by 6 bases and J by 5 bases, 16 bases remained unmatched. The germline V gene has CDR1 MNHEY and CDR2 SMNVEV (reference sequence). In DNA form, the CDR3 reads TGTGCCAGCAGCCCCCGGACAGGGGCCCTCGGGTGGACTGAAGCTTTCTTT. Translating it yields CASSPRTGALGWTEAFF.

This clonotype was found a few times. This chain links TRBV7-2 with TRBJ1-1, with a tentative D call TRBD1 (5 bases). The CDR3 consists of 15 residues. V was clipped by 6 bases and J by 0 bases, with 14 bases between them. Germline-derived CDR1 and CDR2 are SGHTA and FQGNSA. CDR3 sequence: CASRLTPGLNTEAFF. In DNA, the CDR3 is TGTGCCAGCAGGTTAACCCCAGGGTTGAACACTGAAGCTTTCTTT.

Concerning this clonotype itself: This may stem from a read error, because a much larger clone lies one nucleotide away. The V and J genes are TRBV12-5 and TRBJ1-2, with D possibly being TRBD1 (5 bases). The CDR3 spans 12 residues. Trimming stripped 9 bases from V and 9 bases from J, with 17 bases between. Looked up from germline, CDR1 is LGHNT and CDR2 is FRNRAP. Here the CDR3 reads CARGLRPGSYTF. The CDR3 region has the DNA TGTGCTAGGGGTCTTCGTCCAGGGAGCTACACCTTC.

This clonotype was picked up a small number of times. The V call is TRBV20-1, the J call TRBJ1-1; D might be TRBD1 (6 bases). This CDR3 comprises 19 residues. Germline assignment: CDR1 DFQATT and CDR2 SNEGSKA (reference sequence). Trimming removed 6 bases from V and 1 base from J, with 30 bases in between. CDR3 sequence reads: CSADPVVRPRVGGNTEAFF. CDR3 bases: TGCAGTGCCGATCCGGTGGTCAGGCCCCGCGTAGGGGGGAACACTGAAGCTTTCTTT.

The count of this clonotype is one. The J gene is TRBJ2-5, the V gene TRBV7-8, with TRBD1 identical over 11 bases. The J call is doubtful: the DNA matches TRBJ2-7 better. The CDR3 has 16 amino acids. Per germline, CDR1 SGHVS and CDR2 FQNEAQ. DNA for the CDR3: TGTGCCAGCAGCTCTCCTCTGGACAGGGGGCGATACGAGCAGTACTTC. Translated: CASSSPLDRGRYEQYF.

The CDR3 DNA sequence: TGTGCCAGCAGCAAATCCCGACTAGCGGGACCCAGTGAGCAGTTCTTC. It is translated as CASSKSRLAGPSEQFF. V gene TRBV7-9 combines with J gene TRBJ2-1; 11 bases map to TRBD2. J lost 9 bases, V lost 5 bases, and 12 bases had no gene match. Germline V gives CDR1 SEHNR, CDR2 FQNEAQ (reference sequence). The CDR3 loop spans 16 amino acids.

DNA for the CDR3: TGTGCCAGCAGCCTCACGTTGATGACTAGCAGCAACAATGAGCAGTTCTTC. Its protein is CASSLTLMTSSNNEQFF. This sequence joins TRBV12-3 or TRBV12-4 and TRBJ2-1; 7 bases match TRBD2. After removal of 6 bases from V and 5 bases from J, the junction contained 16 bases not matched to a gene. The CDR3 runs 17 residues.

This clonotype was counted once. This chain uses TRBV6-1 with TRBJ1-4; D uncertain. The CDR3 is made up of 15 amino acids. Trimming stripped 6 bases from V and 0 bases from J, with 11 bases between. Germline lookup yields CDR1 MNHNS and CDR2 SASEGT. This chain's CDR3 is CASRGASATNEKLFF. The DNA for the CDR3 is TGTGCCAGCAGAGGTGCCTCTGCAACTAATGAAAAACTGTTTTTT.

V and J are TRBV5-1 and TRBJ1-1, with a possible D match to TRBD1 (5 bases). CDR1 and CDR2 (germline): SGHRS, YFSETQ. The ends were cut back, 0 bases at V and 4 bases at J, with 16 bases in the middle. The CDR3 extends over 16 amino acids. Here the CDR3 reads CASSLGLGVHGTEAFF. DNA of the CDR3: TGCGCCAGCAGCTTGGGGCTGGGGGTTCATGGCACTGAAGCTTTCTTT.

This chain connects TRBV7-2 to TRBJ2-3, with TRBD1 matching over 12 bases. The trim removed 5 bases at V and 5 bases at J, leaving 17 bases unmatched. The CDR3 has 19 amino acids. Germline loops: CDR1 SGHTA, CDR2 FQGNSA. The CDR3 is CASSPRLGTGGIGRDTQYF. CDR3 bases: TGTGCCAGCAGCCCAAGGCTGGGGACAGGGGGCATAGGGAGAGATACGCAGTATTTT.

This clonotype came up a few times. The rearrangement uses TRBV20-1 and TRBJ1-2, with D unclear. Germline assignment: CDR1 DFQATT and CDR2 SNEGSKA (reference sequence). This CDR3 spans 15 amino acids. The germline V and J ends were trimmed by 5 bases and 0 bases, with 16 bases remaining between them. CDR3: CSAPSAGTANYGYTF. CDR3 nucleotides: TGCAGTGCTCCATCCGCGGGAACAGCTAACTATGGCTACACCTTC.

This chain links TRBV18 with TRBJ1-5; D not certain. The CDR3 loop spans 14 amino acids. Trimming cost V 2 bases and J 4 bases, with 9 bases left between them. Germline loops: CDR1 KGHSH, CDR2 LQKENI. CDR3 region: CASSPTLRNQPQHF. CDR3 coding DNA: TGTGCCAGCTCACCAACTCTCAGGAATCAGCCCCAGCATTTT.

A few counts support this clonotype. This chain connects TRBV28 to TRBJ2-1; tentative D call: TRBD2 (5 bases). The CDR3 loop spans 13 amino acids. Germline lookup yields CDR1 MDHEN and CDR2 SYDVKM. V gave up 2 bases and J gave up 12 bases, with 14 bases separating them. The CDR3 sequence: CASSLPMVGGQFF. The CDR3 nucleotides read TGTGCCAGCAGTTTACCTATGGTAGGAGGGCAGTTCTTC.

This clonotype was seen a few times. The chain has TRBV20-1 and TRBJ2-3; D is tentatively TRBD1 or TRBD2 (5 bases each). The V gene's germline CDR1 is DFQATT and CDR2 SNEGSKA (reference sequence). V lost 7 bases, J lost 4 bases, and 12 bases lay in between. The CDR3 spans 12 residues. As DNA, the CDR3 is TGCAGTGGAGAGGGGAACGCAGATACGCAGTATTTT. The encoded protein is CSGEGNADTQYF.

The gene calls are TRBV7-9 and TRBJ2-5; 7 bases are shared with TRBD1. The tail of the sequence fits TRBJ2-7 better, so the J call may be wrong. The CDR3 is made up of 14 amino acids. CDR1 is SEHNR and CDR2 is FQNEAQ in the germline V gene (reference sequence). CDR3 residues: CASSLRDSNYEQYF. The CDR3 DNA sequence: TGTGCCAGCAGCTTACGGGACAGCAACTACGAGCAGTACTTC.

This clonotype came up a few times. This rearrangement joins TRBV12-3 or TRBV12-4 to TRBJ2-1; perhaps TRBD1 as D (6 bases). V was clipped by 5 bases and J by 9 bases, with 11 bases between them. The CDR3 totals 12 residues. The CDR3 is CASSGDKGEQFF. The CDR3 DNA reads TGTGCCAGCAGTGGGGACAAGGGTGAGCAGTTCTTC.

CDR3 in DNA: TGTGCCAGCAGTGAATACTGGGGGACTAATGAAAAACTGTTTTTT. Translated, it gives CASSEYWGTNEKLFF. The chain employs TRBV25-1 and TRBJ1-4, with TRBD1 as a possible D gene (5 bases). Germline-derived CDR1 and CDR2 are MGHDK and SYGVNS. The V and J ends lost 0 bases and 2 bases respectively, with 7 bases between them. CDR3 length: 15 amino acids. Full variable domain (remainder filled in from reference TRBV25-1 and TRBJ1-4): EADIYQTPRYLVIGTGKKITLECSQTMGHDKMYWYQQDPGMELHLIHYSYGVNSTEKGDLSSESTVSRIRTEHFPLTLESARPSHTSQYLCASSEYWGTNEKLFFGSGTQLSVL.

The chain employs TRBV9 and TRBJ2-1, with D possibly called TRBD1 or TRBD2 (6 bases each). The V end was cut by 0 bases, the J end by 0 bases, with 16 bases between. The length of the CDR3 is 18 residues. Germline V CDR1 and CDR2: SGDLS, YYNGEE. This CDR3 is CASSVVRGDQSSYNEQFF. The CDR3 nucleotides are TGTGCCAGCAGCGTAGTAAGGGGGGACCAAAGCTCCTACAATGAGCAGTTCTTC.

The chain recombines TRBV20-1 with TRBJ2-3; 7 positions agree with TRBD2. Germline V gene lookup returns CDR1 DFQATT and CDR2 SNEGSKA (reference sequence). V lost 5 bases and J lost 1; bases outside the gene matches: 3. This CDR3 region has 13 residues. CDR3: CSAPLAGTDTQYF. DNA for the CDR3: TGCAGTGCTCCTCTAGCGGGCACAGATACGCAGTATTTT.

The CDR3: CASSEPGSETQYF. CDR3 DNA: TGTGCCAGCAGTGAACCGGGGTCGGAGACCCAGTACTTC. This sequence joins TRBV6-1 and TRBJ2-5, with D possibly matching TRBD2 (5 bases). This CDR3 is built from 13 residues. Trimming took 2 bases from V and 5 from J, leaving 9 bases between them. Germline CDR1 reads MNHNS; CDR2 reads SASEGT.

This clonotype has only a few counts. The chain combines TRBV5-1 with TRBJ2-5; TRBD1 is a possible D gene (5 bases). This CDR3 has 15 residues. Looked up from germline, CDR1 is SGHRS and CDR2 is YFSETQ. With 0 bases removed from V and 0 bases from J, the gap between germline ends came to 9 bases. The CDR3 DNA is TGCGCCAGCAGCTTGGGTCAGGGTAACCAAGAGACCCAGTACTTC. Protein: CASSLGQGNQETQYF.

J is TRBJ1-5 and V is TRBV7-2; a weak D match, TRBD1 (5 bases). The CDR3 spans 15 residues. The V end was cut by 2 bases, the J end by 0 bases, with 8 bases between. Germline V gene sequence: CDR1 SGHTA, CDR2 FQGNSA. As DNA, the CDR3 is TGTGCCAGCAGCTTAAGGGACTTTAGCAATCAGCCCCAGCATTTT. Translating gives CASSLRDFSNQPQHF.

Concerning this clonotype itself: The junction departs from the called germline gene at one end, perhaps through a read error. The rearrangement uses TRBV5-1 and TRBJ2-2, with D perhaps TRBD2 (5 bases). The germline V gene has CDR1 SGHRS and CDR2 YFSETQ. CDR3 length: 15 residues. In nucleotides, the CDR3 is TGCGCCAGCAGCTTGCGGTCAGGCAACACCGGGGAGCGGTTTTTT. Translation: CASSLRSGNTGERFF.

This clonotype was detected only a few times. V and J are TRBV12-3 or TRBV12-4 and TRBJ1-4; 9 nucleotides align to TRBD1. The ends lost 6 bases at V and 4 bases at J; junction bases unmatched: 6. The length of the CDR3 is 15 residues. In nucleotides, the CDR3 is TGTGCCAGCAGCAGGACAGGGGACGGTAATGAAAAACTGTTTTTT. Translated: CASSRTGDGNEKLFF.

The V call is TRBV28, the J call TRBJ2-7, with a possible D match to TRBD2 (5 bases). V gave up 4 bases and J gave up 5 bases, with 15 bases separating them. The V gene's germline CDR1 is MDHEN and CDR2 SYDVKM. The CDR3 covers 14 residues. The CDR3 is CASSSEIDGDEQYF. The CDR3 region has the DNA TGTGCCAGCAGTTCTGAGATAGACGGGGACGAGCAGTACTTC. The whole variable domain, remainder taken from reference TRBV28 and TRBJ2-7, is DVKVTQSSRYLVKRTGEKVFLECVQDMDHENMFWYRQDPGLGLRLIYFSYDVKMKEKGDIPEGYSVSREKKERFSLILESASTNQTSMYLCASSSEIDGDEQYFGPGTRLTVT.

This clonotype was detected a few times. The V and J genes are TRBV7-9 and TRBJ2-6; TRBD2 is a possible D gene (5 bases). V was trimmed by 5 bases and J by 1 base, leaving 12 bases between them. Looked up from germline, CDR1 is SEHNR and CDR2 is FQNEAQ (reference sequence). CDR3 size: 16 residues. The CDR3 DNA is TGTGCCAGCAGCCACCAAGGAGGATCTGGGGCCAACGTCCTGACTTTC. Translation gives CASSHQGGSGANVLTF.